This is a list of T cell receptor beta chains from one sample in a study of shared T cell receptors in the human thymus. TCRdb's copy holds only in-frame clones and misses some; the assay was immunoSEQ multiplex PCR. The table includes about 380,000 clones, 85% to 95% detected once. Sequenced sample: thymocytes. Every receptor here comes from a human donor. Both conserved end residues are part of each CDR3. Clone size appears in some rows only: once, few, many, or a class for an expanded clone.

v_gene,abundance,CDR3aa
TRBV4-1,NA,CASSQDFRGGYGYTF
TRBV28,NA,CASSLRAREETQYF
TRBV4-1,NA,CASSQGQGAQWALSGANVLTF
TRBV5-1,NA,CASSRSPRDAGHEQYF
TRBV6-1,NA,CASSEDSEAFF
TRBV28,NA,CASSLPQLLAGGLLFDEQYF
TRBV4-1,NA,CASSPRSTSGRAETDTQYF
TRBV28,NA,CASSFPPWTSGRTSPYEQYF
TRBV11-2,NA,CASSRGLMDGELFF
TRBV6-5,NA,CASSFGQANTEAFF
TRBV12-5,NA,CASGPTVDEQFF
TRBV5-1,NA,CASSLRFLNTQYF
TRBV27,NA,CASSLSRGGVSGNTIYF
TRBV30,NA,CAWSKIYFYEQYF
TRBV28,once,CASSIGRTSYEQYF
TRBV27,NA,CASSLHVSGNNEKLFF
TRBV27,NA,CASSFSTGVGEQYF
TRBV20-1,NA,CSASGRGYF
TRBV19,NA,CASSHRWGQGYTGELFF
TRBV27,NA,CASSRWGAGGISYEQYF
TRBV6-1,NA,CASSVPRFSNQPQHF
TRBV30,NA,CASQPGLAGGGEQFF
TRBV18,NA,CASSLDAPGNTIYF
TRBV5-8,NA,CASSFWGHGGRNYEQYF
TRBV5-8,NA,CASSGDRKPNSNQPQHF
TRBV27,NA,CASSQLGLAGAQETQYF
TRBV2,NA,CASSEGSGSLNEQFF
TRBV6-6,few,CASSYSAPSRNGYTF
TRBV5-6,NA,CASSLVGPGHPNYGYTF
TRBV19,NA,CASSMRDSGNTIYF
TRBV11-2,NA,CASSLRGPGLANTGELFF
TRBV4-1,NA,CASSGTPRRHRDEQFF
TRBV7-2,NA,CASSLVPGLGQPQHF
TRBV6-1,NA,CASSERKRPWGEQFF
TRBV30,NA,CAWSVADSSYNEQFF